Presented here are 16 T cell receptor beta chains from one specimen sequenced in a study of blood T cell repertoires in COVID-19. Data came from immunoSEQ multiplex PCR; TCRdb stores just in-frame clones and leaves some out. The sample comprises a few hundred thousand clones, about 80% of which are singletons, and roughly 2.4% rests with the top ten. The material sequenced was peripheral blood. Receptors originate from a woman in her fifties or sixties with acute or convalescent COVID-19.

V usage is TRBV5-6 and J usage is TRBJ2-3; a weak D match, TRBD2 (6 bases). V shed 1 base and J shed 4 bases, with 13 bases lying between them. CDR1 is SGHDT and CDR2 is YYEEEE in the germline V gene. The CDR3 extends over 15 amino acids. CDR3 DNA sequence: TGTGCCAGCAGCTTGTCCGGGGGTGACCCAGATACGCAGTATTTT. It codes for CASSLSGGDPDTQYF. Variable domain in full (rest from reference TRBV5-6 and TRBJ2-3): DAGVTQSPTHLIKTRGQQVTLRCSPKSGHDTVSWYQQALGQGPQFIFQYYEEEERQRGNFPDRFSGHQFPNYSSELNVNALLLGDSALYLCASSLSGGDPDTQYFGPGTRLTVL.

V gene TRBV12-3 or TRBV12-4 combines with J gene TRBJ1-1, with 7 bases fitting TRBD1. The CDR3 totals 12 residues. Trimming took 1 base from V and 8 from J; bases not matched to a gene: 1. The CDR3 bases are TGTGCCAGCAGTTTAGACAGGGGAGAAGCTTTCTTT. Amino acids: CASSLDRGEAFF.

V and J are TRBV7-3 and TRBJ2-1; 9 bases are shared with TRBD2. This CDR3 spans 13 amino acids. The junction had 6 bases not matched to a gene; V was cut back by 5 bases and J by 10 bases. CDR1 SGHTA and CDR2 FQGTGA come from the germline V gene. The CDR3 loop reads CASSPPGLAEQFF. In DNA form, the CDR3 reads TGTGCCAGCAGCCCGCCCGGACTAGCGGAGCAGTTCTTC.

This chain's CDR3 is CASSLGLAGNNEQFF. The CDR3 nucleotides are TGTGCCAGCAGCTTGGGACTAGCGGGGAACAATGAGCAGTTCTTC. V usage is TRBV5-5 and J usage is TRBJ2-1, with TRBD2 identical over 11 bases. The CDR3 has 15 amino acids. The germline V gene encodes CDR1 SGHKS and CDR2 YYEKEE (reference sequence). The J segment lost 5 bases and the V segment lost 0 bases, leaving 1 base of the junction unmatched.

The chain carries TRBV4-1 and TRBJ1-1; TRBD1 agrees at 7 bases. The germline CDR1 and CDR2 sequences are MGHRA and YSYEKL. The V and J ends lost 0 bases and 10 bases, in that order; junction bases with no gene match: 8. CDR3 length equals 14 residues. CDR3 DNA sequence: TGCGCCAGCAGCCAAGATCGGGGGACAGCAGGAGCTTTCTTT. It yields the protein CASSQDRGTAGAFF.

This sequence joins TRBV3-1 (or the pseudogene TRBV3-2) and TRBJ1-2; TRBD1 is a possible D gene (6 bases). Trimming removed 0 bases at V and 8 bases at J, with 10 bases between. Germline CDR1 and CDR2: LGHDT and YNNKEL (reference sequence). The CDR3 is 13 amino acids. CDR3 coding DNA: TGTGCCAGCAGCCAAGAACAGGGTAGGGGCTACACCTTC. Translation: CASSQEQGRGYTF.

This clone was counted at least ten times. The chain combines TRBV7-9 with TRBJ1-2, with 10 bases matching TRBD1. After removal of 4 bases from V and 2 bases from J, the junction contained 4 bases not matched to a gene. This CDR3 contains 15 residues. Germline V gene data show CDR1 as SEHNR and CDR2 as FQNEAQ (reference sequence). The CDR3 here is CASSSTDRGNYGYTF. As DNA, the CDR3 is TGTGCCAGCAGCTCCACGGACAGGGGGAACTATGGCTACACCTTC.

V and J are TRBV20-1 and TRBJ1-2; TRBD1 matches 7 bases. The CDR3 is 14 residues long. Germline trimming cut 3 bases from V and 0 bases from J; bases unmatched to any gene: 4. Germline V gene data show CDR1 as DFQATT and CDR2 as SNEGSKA (reference sequence). The CDR3 sequence: CSASSGTANYGYTF. The CDR3 DNA is TGCAGTGCTAGTTCCGGGACAGCTAACTATGGCTACACCTTC.

This chain uses TRBV11-2 with TRBJ2-7, with D perhaps TRBD2 (5 bases). Germline CDR1 reads SGHAT; CDR2 reads FQNNGV. V was clipped by 0 bases and J by 0 bases, with 9 bases between them. This CDR3 comprises 15 residues. CDR3 coding DNA: TGTGCCAGCAGCTTAGAAAGCGGAACCTCCTACGAGCAGTACTTC. Translation gives CASSLESGTSYEQYF.

V is TRBV12-3 or TRBV12-4 and J is TRBJ2-3; no clear D gene. This CDR3 is 13 amino acids long. V was trimmed by 10 bases and J by 2 bases, leaving 13 bases between them. Written as DNA, the CDR3 is TGTGCCACCCAAGAGACTTACACAGATACGCAGTATTTT. Amino acid sequence: CATQETYTDTQYF.

The gene calls are TRBV14 and TRBJ2-7, with D hard to call. The germline V gene encodes CDR1 SGHDN and CDR2 FVKESK. The CDR3 has 13 residues. V lost 2 bases to trimming and J lost 10 bases, with 15 bases between them. The CDR3 DNA reads TGTGCCAGCAGCCAAAGTGGCGGTCTCCGTCAGTACTTC. Encoded protein: CASSQSGGLRQYF.

On this clone itself: The same CDR3 also results from other DNA sequences found in this sample. The V and J genes are TRBV7-3 and TRBJ1-1; D remains ambiguous. Germline V lookup: CDR1 SGHTA, CDR2 FQGTGA. The CDR3 has 13 residues. Trimming stripped 1 base from V and 1 base from J, with 4 bases between. The CDR3 here is CASSLNRNTEAFF. The CDR3 DNA is TGTGCCAGCAGCTTAAATAGGAACACTGAAGCTTTCTTT.

The V call is TRBV6-5, the J call TRBJ1-5, with D tentatively TRBD1 (6 bases). Germline V gene data show CDR1 as MNHEY and CDR2 as SVGAGI. The CDR3 is 15 amino acids. V lost 6 bases and J 0 bases, leaving 12 bases between the germline ends. The chain's CDR3 is CASRLQGSSNQPQHF. The CDR3 bases are TGTGCCAGCAGGCTCCAGGGGTCTAGCAATCAGCCCCAGCATTTT.

The chain is built from TRBV6-2 or TRBV6-3 and TRBJ1-1, with 7 bases that match TRBD1. V lost 6 bases and J lost 3; bases outside the gene matches: 13. There are 16 residues in the CDR3. Germline CDR1 is MNHEY and CDR2 is SVGEGT. The CDR3 sequence is CASRPDRAIADTEAFF. CDR3 nucleotide sequence: TGTGCCAGCAGACCTGACAGGGCAATAGCGGACACTGAAGCTTTCTTT.

The chain employs TRBV5-1 and TRBJ1-1; 7 bases match TRBD1. From germline, CDR1 is SGHRS and CDR2 YFSETQ. The CDR3 extends over 15 amino acids. V shed 1 base and J 0 bases; nucleotides not matched to a gene: 3. CDR3 coding DNA: TGCGCCAGCAGCTTGAGGACAGGCCTGAACACTGAAGCTTTCTTT. Amino acid sequence: CASSLRTGLNTEAFF.

This chain connects TRBV6-5 to TRBJ1-1; no clear D. CDR3 size: 12 residues. Trimming took 6 bases from V and 4 from J, leaving 9 bases between them. CDR1 is MNHEY and CDR2 is SVGAGI in the germline V gene. This CDR3 reads CASSLVGTEAFF. Here the CDR3 DNA reads TGTGCCAGCAGCCTAGTAGGCACTGAAGCTTTCTTT.